These 16 T cell receptor beta chains were all obtained from the same sample, sequenced in a study of cytomegalovirus exposure and HLA in healthy donors. The PCR was carried out with 60 Vbeta primers and 13 Jbeta primers. The table came from immunoSEQ multiplex PCR; TCRdb's copy has only in-frame clones and leaves some out. Of more than 200,000 clones in the sample, over 65% were seen once. The material sequenced was PBMCs. Receptor source: a human donor in good health.

The CDR3 is CASSVKREAFF. The CDR3 coding sequence is TGTGCCAGCTCAGTCAAAAGAGAAGCTTTCTTT. The rearrangement uses TRBV28 and TRBJ1-1; D gene ambiguous. This CDR3 region has 11 residues. Germline V gives CDR1 MDHEN, CDR2 SYDVKM. With 8 bases removed from V and 8 bases from J, the gap between germline ends came to 12 bases. The full variable domain, rest sourced from reference TRBV28 and TRBJ1-1, is DVKVTQSSRYLVKRTGEKVFLECVQDMDHENMFWYRQDPGLGLRLIYFSYDVKMKEKGDIPEGYSVSREKKERFSLILESASTNQTSMYLCASSVKREAFFGQGTRLTVV.

Comments on this clone: This sample also contains other DNA sequences that code for the same CDR3. The chain has TRBV30 and TRBJ2-5; 7 positions match TRBD2. Germline V lookup: CDR1 GTSNPN, CDR2 SVGIG (reference sequence). There are 13 residues in the CDR3. The ends lost 1 base at V and 5 bases at J; junction bases unmatched: 4. The CDR3 DNA reads TGTGCCTGGAGTGGTGGACTAGGGGAGACCCAGTACTTC. Its translation: CAWSGGLGETQYF.

Points on this clone: An end of the junction differs from the germline gene, which may be a read error. The gene calls are TRBV7-3 and TRBJ2-1; maybe TRBD2 (6 bases). This CDR3 is 17 amino acids long. CDR1 is SGHTA, CDR2 FQGTGA, per germline. CDR3 in amino acids: CASSLAPVGSSHNEQFF. DNA of the CDR3: TGTGCCAGCAGCTTAGCTCCGGTCGGGAGCTCCCACAATGAGCAGTTCTTC.

This clone occurred a few times. This sequence joins TRBV5-1 and TRBJ2-7; 13 bases align to TRBD2. Germline trimming cut 1 base from V and 5 bases from J; bases unmatched to any gene: 3. The CDR3 runs to 15 residues. Germline assignment: CDR1 SGHRS and CDR2 YFSETQ. The CDR3, as DNA: TGCGCCAGCAGCTTGAGGACTAGCGGGAGCCACGAGCAGTACTTC. Encoded protein: CASSLRTSGSHEQYF. The variable domain in full, completed from reference TRBV5-1 and TRBJ2-7, reads KAGVTQTPRYLIKTRGQQVTLSCSPISGHRSVSWYQQTPGQGLQFLFEYFSETQRNKGNFPGRFSGRQFSNSRSEMNVSTLELGDSALYLCASSLRTSGSHEQYFGPGTRLTVT.

The chain employs TRBV5-1 and TRBJ2-5; tentative D call: TRBD2 (5 bases). CDR1 and CDR2 from the germline V gene are SGHRS and YFSETQ. V lost 4 bases and J lost 4, with 17 bases in between. There are 15 residues in the CDR3. The CDR3 protein is CASSPLLESGETQYF. The CDR3 region has the DNA TGCGCCAGCAGCCCCTTACTAGAGAGTGGAGAGACCCAGTACTTC.

The V and J genes are TRBV6-5 and TRBJ2-3; the D gene is possibly TRBD1 (6 bases). The V end was cut by 5 bases, the J end by 0 bases, with 6 bases between. CDR1 and CDR2 from the germline V gene are MNHEY and SVGAGI. The length of the CDR3 is 13 residues. The CDR3: CASSGQSTDTQYF. In nucleotides, the CDR3 is TGTGCCAGCAGTGGACAGAGCACAGATACGCAGTATTTT.

V usage is TRBV9 and J usage is TRBJ1-1, with D possibly TRBD1 on 5 matching bases. Germline V gene sequence: CDR1 SGDLS, CDR2 YYNGEE. The CDR3 totals 15 residues. The V and J ends lost 7 bases and 4 bases respectively, with 20 bases between them. As DNA, the CDR3 is TGTGCCAGCGCCCCCGGACTTGGGACTGGCACTGAAGCTTTCTTT. The encoded protein is CASAPGLGTGTEAFF.

V gene TRBV4-1 combines with J gene TRBJ1-3; the match to TRBD1 covers 8 bases. J was trimmed by 1 base and V by 6 bases; bases with no gene match: 14. The germline V gene has CDR1 MGHRA and CDR2 YSYEKL. The CDR3 spans 18 residues. The CDR3 sequence is CASRKRLQGAESGNTIYF. For the CDR3, the DNA is TGCGCCAGCAGGAAACGGCTGCAGGGGGCGGAATCTGGAAACACCATATATTTT.

This clone has just one count. The chain carries TRBV7-9 and TRBJ2-1; D is possibly TRBD2 (6 bases). There are 16 residues in the CDR3. Germline values: CDR1 SEHNR, CDR2 FQNEAQ (reference sequence). Trimming cost V 1 base and J 7 bases, with 17 bases left between them. CDR3 residues: CASSLGVRGLGNEQFF. The CDR3 DNA sequence: TGTGCCAGCAGCTTAGGAGTTCGGGGACTTGGGAATGAGCAGTTCTTC.

CDR3 loop: CASRRGQGADTQYF. CDR3 nucleotides: TGTGCCAGCAGGCGGGGACAGGGGGCAGATACGCAGTATTTT. The rearrangement links TRBV6-5 to TRBJ2-3; TRBD1 matches 11 bases. Germline CDR1 reads MNHEY; CDR2 reads SVGAGI. The CDR3 is 14 amino acids. V dropped 6 bases and J dropped 4; count of bases not matched to a gene: 3.

The chain uses TRBV19 and TRBJ2-5, with TRBD2 matching over 8 bases. V trimming: 10 bases; J trimming: 5 bases; junction bases outside the gene matches: 9. Looked up from germline, CDR1 is LNHDA and CDR2 is SQIVND (reference sequence). This CDR3 has 13 residues. DNA of the CDR3: TGTGCCAATGGAGCGGGAGACGGGGAGACCCAGTACTTC. Protein sequence: CANGAGDGETQYF. Combining the CDR3 with reference TRBV19 and TRBJ2-5 gives the whole variable domain DGGITQSPKYLFRKEGQNVTLSCEQNLNHDAMYWYRQDPGQGLRLIYYSQIVNDFQKGDIAEGYSVSREKKESFPLTVTSAQKNPTAFYLCANGAGDGETQYFGPGTRLLVL.

The chain employs TRBV7-2 and TRBJ2-1, with 14 bases identical to TRBD2. The germline V gene has CDR1 SGHTA and CDR2 FQGNSA. Losses at the gene ends were 1 base for V and 8 bases for J; bases not matched to a gene: 4. The CDR3 is 16 residues long. The CDR3 spells CASSLDGTSGSDEQFF. CDR3 DNA: TGTGCCAGCAGCTTAGATGGGACTAGCGGGAGTGATGAGCAGTTCTTC.

CDR3 bases: TGCGCCAGCAGTCAATCGGGCCTAGCGGTTGAAGAGACCCAGTACTTC. Protein sequence: CASSQSGLAVEETQYF. The J gene is TRBJ2-5, the V gene TRBV23-1, with 7 bases that match TRBD2. TRBV23-1 is an ORF; its function is uncertain. This CDR3 region has 16 residues. The trim removed 0 bases at V and 3 bases at J, leaving 7 bases unmatched.

The rearrangement uses TRBV7-2 and TRBJ2-7; TRBD1 aligns across 12 bases. This CDR3 contains 14 residues. J was trimmed by 5 bases and V by 5 bases; bases with no gene match: 4. CDR1 and CDR2 (germline): SGHTA, FQGNSA. CDR3 amino acids: CASSPGTGGNEQYF. The CDR3 DNA reads TGTGCCAGCAGCCCCGGGACAGGGGGCAACGAGCAGTACTTC.

The chain carries TRBV7-2 and TRBJ2-3; perhaps TRBD1 as D (5 bases). The germline V gene has CDR1 SGHTA and CDR2 FQGNSA. V gave up 7 bases and J gave up 4 bases, with 18 bases separating them. The CDR3 length is 15 residues. CDR3 nucleotide sequence: TGTGCCAGCACCGACAAGGGGCAGGTTTCAGATACGCAGTATTTT. It encodes CASTDKGQVSDTQYF.

The chain links TRBV7-9 to TRBJ2-1; no firm D call. Germline assignment: CDR1 SEHNR and CDR2 FQNEAQ (reference sequence). The V and J ends lost 6 bases and 6 bases respectively, with 12 bases between them. This CDR3 region has 13 residues. Here the CDR3 reads CASRFPPGNEQFF. The CDR3 DNA is TGTGCCAGCAGGTTCCCCCCGGGCAATGAGCAGTTCTTC.